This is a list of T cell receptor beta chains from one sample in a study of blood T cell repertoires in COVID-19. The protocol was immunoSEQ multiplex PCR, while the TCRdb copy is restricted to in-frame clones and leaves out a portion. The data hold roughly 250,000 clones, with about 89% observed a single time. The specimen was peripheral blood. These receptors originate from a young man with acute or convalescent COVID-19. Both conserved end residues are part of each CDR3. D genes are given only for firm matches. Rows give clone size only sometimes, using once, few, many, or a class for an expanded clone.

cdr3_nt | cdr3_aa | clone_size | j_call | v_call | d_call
TGTGCCAGCAGCTTAGAGGACACGTCAAACATTCAGTACTTC | CASSLEDTSNIQYF | - | TRBJ2-4 | TRBV7-8 | -
TGTGCCAGCAGCCATCAAAGCATTGGTGGCTACACCTTC | CASSHQSIGGYTF | - | TRBJ1-2 | TRBV3-1/TRBV3-2 | -
TGTGCCTGGAGTACCCGGTCACCCCTCCACTTT | CAWSTRSPLHF | once | TRBJ1-6 | TRBV30 | -
TGTGCCTGGAGTGTCAAGCGAGGGACTAGCGGAGTCAATGAGCAGTTCTTC | CAWSVKRGTSGVNEQFF | - | TRBJ2-1 | TRBV30 | TRBD2
TGTGCCAGTAGTATCCGTAGCGGGTTCTACGAGCAGTACTTC | CASSIRSGFYEQYF | - | TRBJ2-7 | TRBV19 | TRBD2
TGTGCCAGCAGCGTAGAACTAGCAACAGATACGCAGTATTTT | CASSVELATDTQYF | - | TRBJ2-3 | TRBV9 | -
TGTGCCAGCAGTCACGGGACAGGGAGTGGGTCGGGGACCGGGGAGCTGTTTTTT | CASSHGTGSGSGTGELFF | - | TRBJ2-2 | TRBV27 | TRBD1
TGTGCCAGCAGGCGACTAATGACAGGGTCCTCCTACAATGAGCAGTTCTTC | CASRRLMTGSSYNEQFF | - | TRBJ2-1 | TRBV6-6 | TRBD1
TGTGCCACCAGCAGACAAAAAGGGGCAGCCTATGGCTACACCTTC | CATSRQKGAAYGYTF | - | TRBJ1-2 | TRBV15 | -
TGTGCCAGCAGCGTAGCAGCGGGCTCCTACAATGAGCAGTTCTTC | CASSVAAGSYNEQFF | once | TRBJ2-1 | TRBV9 | -